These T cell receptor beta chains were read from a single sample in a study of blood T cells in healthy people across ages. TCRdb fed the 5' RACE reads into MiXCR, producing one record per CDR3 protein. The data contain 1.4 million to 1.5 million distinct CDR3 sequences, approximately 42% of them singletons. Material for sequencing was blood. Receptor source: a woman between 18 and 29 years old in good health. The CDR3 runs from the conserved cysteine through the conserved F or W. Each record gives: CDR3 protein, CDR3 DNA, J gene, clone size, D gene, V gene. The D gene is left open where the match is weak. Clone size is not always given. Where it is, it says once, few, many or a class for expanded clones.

CASSVGLYSYEQYF | TGTGCCAGCAGCGTAGGCCTATACTCCTACGAGCAGTACTTC | TRBJ2-7 | few | - | TRBV9
CASSLTRTGGTETQYF | TGTGCCAGCAGCTTAACCCGGACAGGGGGGACAGAGACCCAGTACTTC | TRBJ2-5 | many | TRBD1 | TRBV7-6
CSASGDHETQYF | TGCAGTGCTAGCGGAGACCACGAGACCCAGTACTTC | TRBJ2-5 | - | - | TRBV20-1
CSGGEITGELFF | TGCAGCGGGGGAGAGATTACCGGGGAGCTGTTTTTT | TRBJ2-2 | few | - | TRBV29-1
CAISPYIGQGSYGYTF | TGTGCCATCAGTCCCTACATTGGACAGGGCAGCTATGGCTACACCTTC | TRBJ1-2 | - | TRBD1 | TRBV10-3
CATSDWAGGSRDNTGELFF | TGTGCCACCAGTGATTGGGCCGGAGGGTCGCGAGATAACACCGGGGAGCTGTTTTTT | TRBJ2-2 | - | - | TRBV24-1
CASSGRQGSETQYF | TGTGCCAGCAGCGGCCGACAGGGGTCGGAGACCCAGTACTTC | TRBJ2-5 | few | TRBD1 | TRBV9
CSASDVGMAEKLFF | TGCAGTGCTAGTGATGTAGGTATGGCGGAAAAACTGTTTTTT | TRBJ1-4 | - | - | TRBV20-1
CSATHPGPYYEQYF | TGCAGTGCTACCCATCCTGGGCCTTACTACGAGCAGTACTTC | TRBJ2-7 | few | - | TRBV20-1
CASSLGGSRETQYF | TGTGCCAGCAGTTTAGGGGGTAGCCGAGAGACCCAGTACTTC | TRBJ2-5 | few | - | TRBV12-3/TRBV12-4
CSVENQRYGYTF | TGCAGCGTTGAGAATCAGAGATATGGCTACACCTTC | TRBJ1-2 | - | - | TRBV29-1
CASSEGSARTDTQYF | TGTGCCAGCAGTGAGGGTAGCGCCCGCACAGATACGCAGTATTTT | TRBJ2-3 | - | - | TRBV25-1
CRAESSVGEQYF | TGCCGGGCGGAATCGTCGGTTGGGGAGCAGTACTTC | TRBJ2-7 | - | - | TRBV29-1
CSVEEGTSSYEQYF | TGCAGCGTTGAAGAGGGGACTAGCAGTTACGAGCAGTACTTC | TRBJ2-7 | many | TRBD2 | TRBV29-1
CASSYSYPAGGYTF | TGTGCCAGCAGTTACTCCTATCCGGCGGGGGGCTACACCTTC | TRBJ1-2 | - | - | TRBV6-5
CASRALQGPSEKLFF | TGTGCCAGCAGAGCGCTACAGGGGCCTAGTGAAAAACTGTTTTTT | TRBJ1-4 | once | TRBD1 | TRBV7-9
CAISDGDGRVDTQYF | TGTGCCATCAGTGATGGGGACGGGCGTGTAGATACGCAGTATTTT | TRBJ2-3 | - | - | TRBV10-3
CSGFFGGNTIYF | TGCTCCGGGTTTTTTGGGGGAAACACCATATATTTT | TRBJ1-3 | - | - | TRBV29-1
CATIEAFF | TGTGCCACGATCGAAGCTTTCTTT | TRBJ1-1 | - | - | TRBV6-4
CAISSQVLNEQFF | TGTGCCATCAGTTCCCAGGTCCTCAATGAGCAGTTCTTC | TRBJ2-1 | - | - | TRBV10-3